This TCR beta chain is drawn from a study of regulatory T cells in long-lasting Graves disease. Regarding the study as a whole: TRBV28 was favored in persistent disease, as were TRBJ1-2 and TRBJ2-5. Thyroid tissue went unexamined; only peripheral blood was analyzed.

CDR3 length: 16 residues. CDR1 is SGHTA, CDR2 FQGTGA, per germline. Trimming removed 5 bases at V and 2 bases at J, with 16 bases between. This clonotype was observed a few times. The antigen remains unidentified. The time point denotes: newly diagnosed GD, antithyroid drugs for less than 3 months. PBMCs provided the RNA from which the TCR library was made. CDR3-region Arm-PCR and iRepertoire HTBI primers produced the TCR beta libraries. TCRdb called the multiplex PCR reads again in MiXCR, with one record for every CDR3 protein. The sample yields approximately 350,000 distinct CDR3 sequences, around 17% seen once. The same data also went into a second study, on T cells in Graves' hyperthyroidism and ophthalmopathy. This second report adds: The HTBI primer set was used in a first-round RT-PCR of the TCR CDR3. Most clonotypes that expanded in the thyroid above 0.001 also showed up in blood.

This chain uses TRBV7-3 with TRBJ2-1, with a tentative D call TRBD1 (6 bases). The sequencing here drew on peripheral blood mononuclear cells (PBMCs), taken at new diagnosis, from a patient treated with antithyroid drugs. The receptor's source is a middle-aged man with Graves disease. In nucleotides, the CDR3 is TGTGCCAGCAGCCAAGCCCTGGGGGCCCCCTACAATGAGCAGTTCTTC. This encodes CASSQALGAPYNEQFF.